This T cell receptor (beta chain) was captured in a study of cytomegalovirus exposure and HLA in healthy donors. Study as a whole: HLA-typed donors contributed around 88 million unique TCRs, which were held in an early data release.

Study-wide results and caveats: Later, an analysis showed that TCR beta chains associated with HLA were more clonally expanded than others that were equally common. A later analysis found common viral pathogens apparently linked to several of the most significant clusters.

CDR3 length: 14 amino acids. Trimming at V came to 3 bases and at J to 8 bases, leaving 6 bases not matched to a gene. Germline V gene data show CDR1 as SGHVS and CDR2 as FQNEAQ. This clone was counted only a few times. Its antigen remains unknown. There were likely unrecorded immune exposures, though donors were nominally healthy when sampled. This PCR relied on a set of 60 Vbeta primers and 13 Jbeta primers. Using immunoSEQ multiplex PCR, the repertoire was profiled, and TCRdb retains in-frame clones only, with some absent. This sample yields 90,000 to 140,000 clones, of which nearly 85% are seen a single time; 5% to 6.5% belongs to the top ten.

The chain has TRBV7-8 and TRBJ1-2; 10 bases agree with TRBD1. This receptor was identified in a man aged 18 to 30 in good health and CMV-seronegative. Sequenced sample: PBMCs. CDR3 residues: CASSLTGGFVGYTF. The CDR3 nucleotides are TGTGCCAGCAGCTTGACAGGGGGCTTCGTCGGCTACACCTTC.